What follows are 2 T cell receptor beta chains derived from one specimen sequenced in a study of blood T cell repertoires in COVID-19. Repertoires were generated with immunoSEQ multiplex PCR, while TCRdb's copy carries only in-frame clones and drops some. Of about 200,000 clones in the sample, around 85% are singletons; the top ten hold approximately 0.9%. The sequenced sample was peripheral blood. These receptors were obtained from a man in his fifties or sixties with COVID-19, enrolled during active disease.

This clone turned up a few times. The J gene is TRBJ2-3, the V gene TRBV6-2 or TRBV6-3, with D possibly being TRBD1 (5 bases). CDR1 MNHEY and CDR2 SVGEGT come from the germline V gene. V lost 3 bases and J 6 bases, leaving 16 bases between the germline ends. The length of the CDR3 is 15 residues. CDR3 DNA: TGTGCCAGCAGTTATGGGGAAGGGGCCAGCGATACGCAGTATTTT. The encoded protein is CASSYGEGASDTQYF.

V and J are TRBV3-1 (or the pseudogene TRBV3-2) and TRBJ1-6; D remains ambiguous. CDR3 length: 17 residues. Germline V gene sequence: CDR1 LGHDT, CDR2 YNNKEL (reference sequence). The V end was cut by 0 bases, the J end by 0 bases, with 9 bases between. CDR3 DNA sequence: TGTGCCAGCAGCCAAGAATTGGGGAGCTCCTATAATTCACCCCTCCACTTT. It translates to CASSQELGSSYNSPLHF.